The 4 T cell receptor beta chains below all came from one sample that was sequenced in a study of blood T cell repertoires in COVID-19. Clones were read by immunoSEQ multiplex PCR, and TCRdb kept only the in-frame ones, dropping some. Here the sample spans tens of thousands of clones, approximately 84% being singletons. Material for sequencing was peripheral blood. Every receptor here comes from an elderly man in a cohort sampled during active COVID-19.

The CDR3 is CASSSGYGNTEAFF. DNA for the CDR3: TGCGCCAGCAGTTCAGGGTATGGGAACACTGAAGCTTTCTTT. The chain has TRBV5-1 and TRBJ1-1, with D perhaps TRBD1 (5 bases). Between the trimmed V and J ends, which lost 5 bases and 1 base, there was a span of 12 bases. Germline CDR1 is SGHRS and CDR2 is YFSETQ. The CDR3 has 14 amino acids.

The chain employs TRBV12-5 and TRBJ1-5; D is ambiguous. This CDR3 spans 17 amino acids. V lost 0 bases to trimming and J lost 0 bases, with 12 bases between them. Germline-derived CDR1 and CDR2 are LGHNT and FRNRAP. In DNA, the CDR3 is TGTGCTAGTGGTTTGGTACTCCAGGTAGTTAGCAATCAGCCCCAGCATTTT. Translating it yields CASGLVLQVVSNQPQHF.

The V and J genes are TRBV5-1 and TRBJ2-7; the D gene is possibly TRBD2 (6 bases). The V end was cut by 0 bases, the J end by 2 bases, with 15 bases between. CDR1 and CDR2 from the germline V gene are SGHRS and YFSETQ. The CDR3 runs to 16 residues. CDR3 sequence: CASSLAFGSPPYEQYF. The DNA of the CDR3 is TGCGCCAGCAGCTTGGCTTTCGGGAGTCCTCCCTACGAGCAGTACTTC.

A single count supports this clone. V usage is TRBV18 and J usage is TRBJ2-7; 7 bases agree with TRBD1. Germline lookup yields CDR1 KGHSH and CDR2 LQKENI. Trimming removed 3 bases from V and 1 base from J; junction bases left unmatched: 0. The CDR3 is 13 amino acids. The CDR3 DNA reads TGTGCCAGCTCACCGACAGGGTCCTACGAGCAGTACTTC. Its translation: CASSPTGSYEQYF.